This entry features one T cell receptor (beta chain) sequence. No antigen is known for it. CDR3 length equals 14 residues. V dropped 3 bases and J dropped 4; count of bases not matched to a gene: 4. Per germline, CDR1 SGHRS and CDR2 YFSETQ. The method was immunoSEQ multiplex PCR; TCRdb's version includes in-frame clones alone and lacks a portion of them. Among roughly 120,000 clones listed, about 86% were seen once. This sample was taken from a study of T cell responses to AZD1222 COVID-19 vaccine. The study, taken as a whole, reports: Baseline seropositives among AZD1222 recipients totaled only five to seven. The donor cohort was predominantly white British with a female majority, and clonal diversity may have been underestimated.

The rearrangement uses TRBV5-1 and TRBJ2-5; 9 bases are a match to TRBD1. The material sequenced was peripheral blood, taken 28 days after the second AZD1222 dose. The TCR sequence derives from an adult who received the AZD1222 COVID-19 vaccine. The CDR3 sequence: CASSWGQGSETQYF. The CDR3 bases are TGCGCCAGCAGCTGGGGACAGGGTTCAGAGACCCAGTACTTC. Using reference TRBV5-1 and TRBJ2-5 for the parts outside the CDR3, the full variable domain is KAGVTQTPRYLIKTRGQQVTLSCSPISGHRSVSWYQQTPGQGLQFLFEYFSETQRNKGNFPGRFSGRQFSNSRSEMNVSTLELGDSALYLCASSWGQGSETQYFGPGTRLLVL.